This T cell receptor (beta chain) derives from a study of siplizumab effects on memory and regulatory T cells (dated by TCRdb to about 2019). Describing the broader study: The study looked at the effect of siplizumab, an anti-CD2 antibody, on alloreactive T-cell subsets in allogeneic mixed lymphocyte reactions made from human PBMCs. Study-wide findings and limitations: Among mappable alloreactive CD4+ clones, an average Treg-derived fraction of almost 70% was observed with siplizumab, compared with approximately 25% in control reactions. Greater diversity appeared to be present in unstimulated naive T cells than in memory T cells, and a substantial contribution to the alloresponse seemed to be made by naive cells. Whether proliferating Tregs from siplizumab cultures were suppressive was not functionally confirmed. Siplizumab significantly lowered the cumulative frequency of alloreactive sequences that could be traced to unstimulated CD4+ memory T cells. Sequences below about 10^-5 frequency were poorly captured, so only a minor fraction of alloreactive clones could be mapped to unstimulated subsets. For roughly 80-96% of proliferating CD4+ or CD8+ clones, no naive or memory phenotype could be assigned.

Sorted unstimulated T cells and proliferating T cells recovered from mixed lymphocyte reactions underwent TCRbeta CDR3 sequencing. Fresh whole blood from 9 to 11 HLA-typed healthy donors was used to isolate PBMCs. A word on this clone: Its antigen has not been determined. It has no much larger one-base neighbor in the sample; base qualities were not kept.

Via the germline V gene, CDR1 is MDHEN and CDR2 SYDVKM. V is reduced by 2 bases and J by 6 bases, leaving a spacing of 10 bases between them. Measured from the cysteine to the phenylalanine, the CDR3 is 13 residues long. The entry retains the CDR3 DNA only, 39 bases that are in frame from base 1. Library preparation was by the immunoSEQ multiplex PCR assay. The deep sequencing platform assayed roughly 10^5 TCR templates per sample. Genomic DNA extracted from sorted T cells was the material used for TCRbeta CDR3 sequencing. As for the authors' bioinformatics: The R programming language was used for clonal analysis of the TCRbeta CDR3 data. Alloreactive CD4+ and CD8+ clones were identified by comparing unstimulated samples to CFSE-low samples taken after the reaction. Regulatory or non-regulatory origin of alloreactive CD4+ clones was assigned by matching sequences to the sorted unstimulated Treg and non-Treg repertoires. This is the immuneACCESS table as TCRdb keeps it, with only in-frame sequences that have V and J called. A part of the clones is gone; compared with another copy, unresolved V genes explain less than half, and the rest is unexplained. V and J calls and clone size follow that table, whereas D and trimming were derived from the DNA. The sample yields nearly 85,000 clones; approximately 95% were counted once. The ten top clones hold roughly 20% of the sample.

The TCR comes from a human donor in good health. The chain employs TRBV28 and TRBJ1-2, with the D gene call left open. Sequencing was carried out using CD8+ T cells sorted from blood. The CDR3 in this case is CASSLIWSHGYTF. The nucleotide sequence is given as TGTGCCAGCAGTTTAATCTGGAGTCATGGCTACACCTTC.